Listed below are T cell receptor beta chains from one sample, sequenced in a study of blood T cell repertoires in COVID-19. Measured with immunoSEQ multiplex PCR; TCRdb has only the in-frame clones, and not every one. This sample yields roughly 220,000 clones, of which 84% are seen a single time; 15% to 20% belongs to the top ten. Material for sequencing was peripheral blood. These receptors were obtained from a man between 25 and 39 years old with active or convalescent COVID-19. The CDR3 runs from the conserved cysteine through the conserved F or W.

>TRBV13|TRBJ2-7
CASSFQNSLSYEQYF
>TRBV30|TRBJ2-5
CAQDRPGGTQYF
>TRBV5-1|TRBJ2-5
CASSTGQSKETQYF
>TRBV28|TRBJ2-7
CASSSRPGLAGVVEQYF
>TRBV5-1|TRBJ2-1
CASSILAGYNEQFF
>TRBV6-5|TRBJ1-2
CASTNREGNYGYTF
>TRBV6-2/TRBV6-3|TRBJ1-5
CASSYSSGGNQPQHF
>TRBV4-1|TRBJ2-7
CASSSSGSSYEQYF
>TRBV7-6|TRBJ2-2
CASSQDRGVTGELFF
>TRBV28|TRBJ2-5
CASSMASAGGQETQYF
>TRBV28|TRBJ2-5
CASRSNRGGSRETQYF
>TRBV6-6|TRBJ2-3
CASSHIPRTSGRGDTQYF
>TRBV7-9|TRBJ1-2
CASSLFEADGGGGYTF
>TRBV7-9|TRBJ2-2
CASSLDTPGLNTGELFF
>TRBV9|TRBJ1-5
CASSKGGDRNQPQHF
>TRBV15|TRBJ2-2
CATSSGGFGELFF
>TRBV13|TRBJ2-7
CASSRRDRPFYEQYF
>TRBV7-2|TRBJ1-6
CASSLRDSSSYNSPLHF
>TRBV27|TRBJ1-2
CASSLKSGGGYGYTF
>TRBV6-2/TRBV6-3|TRBJ1-2
CASSLTSGTVYGYTF
>TRBV6-6|TRBJ1-4
CASTTGSNEKLFF
>TRBV27|TRBJ2-7
CASSSGTLMYEQYF
>TRBV2|TRBJ2-1
CASRHGTSLDEQFF
>TRBV19|TRBJ1-3
CASSKGQAGNTIYF
>TRBV5-4|TRBJ2-1
CASSPSGSSYNEQFF
>TRBV27|TRBJ2-2
CASRYGGRVNTGELFF
>TRBV6-1|TRBJ1-2
CASSEAGAGVYGYTF
>TRBV11-1|TRBJ2-3
CASSLVAGLGGDTQYF
>TRBV5-1|TRBJ1-3
CASSLSPQGQGGYTIYF
>TRBV11-2|TRBJ2-1
CASSRQGTTLYNEQFF
>TRBV7-6|TRBJ2-3
CASSSPLPGSTDTQYF
>TRBV7-3|TRBJ1-1
CASSLSGGNTEAFF
>TRBV18|TRBJ2-2
CASSPPGRNTGELFF
>TRBV6-5|TRBJ1-1
CASSYGPMNTEAFF
>TRBV19|TRBJ2-3
CASADRGQDTQYF
>TRBV7-9|TRBJ1-1
CASRQRQGAGTEAFF
>TRBV11-2|TRBJ2-1
CASNPSGLHNEQFF
>TRBV28|TRBJ2-7
CASSFGSAGGLYEQYF
>TRBV28|TRBJ1-4
CASSTTGILNEKLFF
>TRBV27|TRBJ2-1
CASSFSGPGIGEQFF
>TRBV27|TRBJ1-1
CASSLYGRERTEAFF
>TRBV10-1|TRBJ1-6
CASSQGQGYNSPLHF
>TRBV6-5|TRBJ1-3
CASTISRSSGNTIYF
>TRBV19|TRBJ2-3
CASSMTSGGRDTQYF
>TRBV28|TRBJ1-1
CASSLQRIAFF
>TRBV29-1|TRBJ2-1
CSGDRDSTNEQFF
>TRBV5-1|TRBJ2-5
CASKGQGASGTQYF
>TRBV19|TRBJ1-1
CASSIDGRNTEAFF
>TRBV5-1|TRBJ1-5
CASSSGFNQPQHF